Shown below are 10 T cell receptor beta chains from a single sample sequenced in a study of T cells in Graves' hyperthyroidism and ophthalmopathy (dated 2019 in TCRdb). The library was obtained by multiplex PCR. The data were produced on an Illumina HiSeq 2000. TCR beta CDR3 regions were amplified from RNA transcripts. A first-round RT-PCR of the TCR CDR3 used the HTBI primer set with the Qiagen OneStep RT-PCR kit. TCRdb handled the public reads itself, with Q25 trimming in fastp and clone calling in MiXCR, and kept productive beta chains. Entries that share a CDR3 protein sequence are merged under the most common genes and DNA. The sample table shows more than 500,000 distinct CDR3 sequences, and 15% to 20% are seen once. The ten largest clones take up about 29% of the sample. The specimen sequenced was blood. The receptors were gathered from a woman aged 25 to 45 with Graves' ophthalmopathy.

CDR3 sequence (DNA): TGTGCCAGCTCTCCCCATCGGGGTAATTCACCCCTCCACTTT. This translates into CASSPHRGNSPLHF. The chain is built from TRBV18 and TRBJ1-6; no clear D gene. The V gene's germline CDR1 is KGHSH and CDR2 LQKENI. Between the trimmed V and J ends, which lost 6 bases and 6 bases, there was a span of 12 bases. The CDR3 has 14 amino acids.

The chain links TRBV4-3 to TRBJ1-6; D perhaps matches TRBD1 (6 bases). The CDR3 is 17 residues long. V lost 4 bases to trimming and J lost 6 bases, with 19 bases between them. Per the germline V gene, CDR1 is LGHNA and CDR2 is YSLEER. The CDR3 spells CASSLVLPGAGNSPLHF. DNA for the CDR3: TGCGCCAGCAGCCTTGTACTTCCAGGGGCGGGTAATTCACCCCTCCACTTT.

This chain connects TRBV12-5 to TRBJ2-1; D is uncertain. The CDR3 spans 13 residues. Per the germline V gene, CDR1 is LGHNT and CDR2 is FRNRAP. V was clipped by 2 bases and J by 3 bases, with 5 bases between them. The CDR3 DNA sequence: TGTGCTAGTGGTTTGAACGGCTACAATGAGCAGTTCTTC. Translated, it gives CASGLNGYNEQFF. The full variable domain, completed using reference TRBV12-5 and TRBJ2-1, is DARVTQTPRHKVTEMGQEVTMRCQPILGHNTVFWYRQTMMQGLELLAYFRNRAPLDDSGMPKDRFSAEMPDATLATLKIQPSEPRDSAVYFCASGLNGYNEQFFGPGTRLTVL.

At least ten counts were recorded for this clonotype. J is TRBJ2-5 and V is TRBV12-3 or TRBV12-4; D is uncertain. Trimming left V 5 bases short and J 1 base short, with 8 bases between. There are 13 residues in the CDR3. The CDR3 protein is CASSAELQETQYF. CDR3 in DNA: TGTGCCAGCAGTGCCGAACTCCAAGAGACCCAGTACTTC.

The gene calls are TRBV7-9 and TRBJ2-7, with 7 nucleotides matching TRBD2. Trimming took 2 bases from V and 1 from J; bases not matched to a gene: 5. Germline V lookup: CDR1 SEHNR, CDR2 FQNEAQ (reference sequence). The CDR3 length is 15 residues. The CDR3 here is CASSLTLATSYEQYF. In DNA form, the CDR3 reads TGTGCCAGCAGCTTAACACTAGCGACATCCTACGAGCAGTACTTC.

The table lists this clonotype with many counts. CDR3 nucleotide sequence: TGTGCCTGGAGTGTTGGGGTCAATGAGCAGTTCTTC. Its translation: CAWSVGVNEQFF. This rearrangement joins TRBV30 to TRBJ2-1, with unresolved D. Trimming removed 0 bases from V and 6 bases from J, with 6 bases in between. This CDR3 region has 12 residues. Germline CDR1 GTSNPN, CDR2 SVGIG (reference sequence).

This clonotype was counted at least ten times. V gene TRBV20-1 combines with J gene TRBJ2-7; D is possibly TRBD1 (6 bases). Germline lookup yields CDR1 DFQATT and CDR2 SNEGSKA (reference sequence). This CDR3 contains 14 residues. V was clipped by 6 bases and J by 5 bases, with 20 bases between them. CDR3 nucleotides: TGCAGTGCCCCATTGTATACAGGGCCCCACGAGCAGTACTTC. It is translated as CSAPLYTGPHEQYF.

V usage is TRBV5-1 and J usage is TRBJ1-2, with D possibly being TRBD1 (5 bases). The V end lost 0 bases, the J end lost 1 base, and 13 bases lay between the germline ends. This CDR3 contains 16 residues. Germline V gene data show CDR1 as SGHRS and CDR2 as YFSETQ. As DNA, the CDR3 is TGCGCCAGCAGCTTGGGGTCAGGGATAAATAACTATGGCTACACCTTC. This encodes CASSLGSGINNYGYTF.

This clonotype was detected many times. The chain combines TRBV7-2 with TRBJ2-7; weak D call: TRBD2 (5 bases). Deletions cut 1 base from V and 4 bases from J, with 14 bases between. This CDR3 is built from 15 residues. Germline V gene sequence: CDR1 SGHTA, CDR2 FQGNSA. The DNA for the CDR3 is TGTGCCAGCAGCTTAGGTTTGTCGACGGGGTACGAGCAGTACTTC. Its translation: CASSLGLSTGYEQYF.

This clonotype has ten or more counts. The V gene is TRBV7-2, the J gene TRBJ2-1; a possible D gene is TRBD1 (5 bases). Germline CDR1 and CDR2: SGHTA and FQGNSA. CDR3 length: 13 residues. With 5 bases removed from V and 5 bases from J, the gap between germline ends came to 10 bases. CDR3 protein: CASSTRQNNEQFF. The CDR3 nucleotides read TGTGCCAGCAGCACCCGACAGAACAATGAGCAGTTCTTC.